Below are 25 T cell receptor beta chains sequenced from a single sample in a study of T-cell memory formation after mild COVID-19. TCRdb analysed the 5' RACE reads with MiXCR anew, one entry per CDR3 protein. Here the sample spans under 300,000 distinct CDR3 sequences, approximately 9% being singletons. Sequenced: PBMCs or a T cell subset sorted from them (not recorded which). These receptors were taken from a man younger than 35 who had mild COVID-19 (a few samples of this study predate the infection). Cell type and time point are not known.

The chain links TRBV4-1 to TRBJ1-5, with 7 nucleotides matching TRBD1. V gave up 2 bases and J gave up 4 bases; unmatched junction bases: 5. Germline V gives CDR1 MGHRA, CDR2 YSYEKL. The CDR3 covers 15 residues. CDR3 coding DNA: TGCGCCAGCAGCCAACCCGACAGGGATAATCAGCCCCAGCATTTT. It yields the protein CASSQPDRDNQPQHF.

The sample holds a few counts of this clonotype. The chain employs TRBV11-2 and TRBJ2-1; 10 positions agree with TRBD1. The CDR3 contains 17 residues. Germline CDR1 reads SGHAT; CDR2 reads FQNNGV. V dropped 0 bases and J dropped 5; count of bases not matched to a gene: 7. The CDR3 DNA follows: TGTGCCAGCAGCTTAGATCCAGGGACAGGGGTCCACAATGAGCAGTTCTTC. This sequence encodes CASSLDPGTGVHNEQFF.

This chain links TRBV5-6 with TRBJ2-1, with TRBD2 identical over 12 bases. The CDR3 has 14 residues. Germline values: CDR1 SGHDT, CDR2 YYEEEE. Germline trimming cut 4 bases from V and 9 bases from J; bases unmatched to any gene: 5. CDR3 bases: TGTGCCAGCAGCCCAATACTAGCGGGGGGTGAGCAGTTCTTC. Amino acids: CASSPILAGGEQFF.

V and J are TRBV9 and TRBJ1-2; D not certain. V was clipped by 0 bases and J by 2 bases, with 8 bases between them. The CDR3 has 14 residues. Germline lookup yields CDR1 SGDLS and CDR2 YYNGEE. Written as DNA, the CDR3 is TGTGCCAGCAGCGTAGGAGGGCAGAACTATGGCTACACCTTC. Protein product: CASSVGGQNYGYTF.

This clonotype was detected a few times. The chain is built from TRBV7-9 and TRBJ2-1; 10 bases map to TRBD1. Trimming cost V 3 bases and J 9 bases; bases outside gene matches: 5. The CDR3 is 14 amino acids. Germline V gene data show CDR1 as SEHNR and CDR2 as FQNEAQ (reference sequence). The CDR3, as DNA: TGTGCCAGCAGCTTCCGGGACAGGGGCGCTGAGCAGTTCTTC. This codes for CASSFRDRGAEQFF. Filled out from reference TRBV7-9 and TRBJ2-1, the complete variable domain reads DTGVSQNPRHKITKRGQNVTFRCDPISEHNRLYWYRQTLGQGPEFLTYFQNEAQLEKSRLLSDRFSAERPKGSFSTLEIQRTEQGDSAMYLCASSFRDRGAEQFFGPGTRLTVL.

Regarding this clonotype: A much larger clone differs by one base, so this may be a read error. The chain uses TRBV10-2 and TRBJ1-5; perhaps TRBD1 as D (5 bases). V lost 3 bases, J lost 6 bases, and 9 bases lay in between. Germline V gene sequence: CDR1 WSHSY, CDR2 SAAADI. The CDR3 covers 13 residues. CDR3 nucleotides: TGCGCCAGCAGTGAAGTGAGGGGTCAGCCCCAGCATTTT. It encodes CASSEVRGQPQHF.

The chain is built from TRBV27 and TRBJ1-6; 7 bases are a match to TRBD1. Looked up from germline, CDR1 is MNHEY and CDR2 is SMNVEV (reference sequence). The CDR3 has 13 amino acids. The V segment lost 6 bases and the J segment 10 bases; nucleotides outside the gene matches: 6. Here the CDR3 DNA reads TGTGCCAGCAGCTTCACAGGGGAATCACCCCTCCACTTT. It specifies CASSFTGESPLHF.

This chain uses TRBV7-9 with TRBJ1-1; no firm D call. Germline lookup yields CDR1 SEHNR and CDR2 FQNEAQ (reference sequence). This CDR3 comprises 14 residues. V was shortened by 5 bases and J by 5 bases, with 15 bases between the two germline ends. The CDR3 region has the DNA TGTGCCAGCAGCCCCCACTCTGAGGTGACTGAAGCTTTCTTT. It codes for CASSPHSEVTEAFF.

The chain is built from TRBV18 and TRBJ2-7; 7 bases are a match to TRBD2. This CDR3 comprises 13 residues. Unmatched junction bases numbered 7, after V lost 4 bases and J lost 7 bases. Germline values: CDR1 KGHSH, CDR2 LQKENI. The CDR3 DNA reads TGTGCCAGCTCACTGGGAGGGGACGGGGAGCAGTACGTC. Translating it yields CASSLGGDGEQYV.

The chain joins TRBV20-1 to TRBJ1-6; D unclear. V lost 0 bases and J 3 bases, leaving 12 bases between the germline ends. Per germline, CDR1 DFQATT and CDR2 SNEGSKA (reference sequence). The CDR3 is made up of 16 amino acids. The CDR3 region is CSARDIRTGYNSPLHF. In DNA, the CDR3 is TGCAGTGCTAGAGATATCAGGACGGGCTATAATTCACCCCTCCACTTT.

The chain uses TRBV20-1 and TRBJ1-6; D unclear. The CDR3 runs to 14 residues. V lost 5 bases to trimming and J lost 6 bases, with 14 bases between them. CDR1 is DFQATT and CDR2 is SNEGSKA in the germline V gene (reference sequence). CDR3 protein: CSAGNPDRNSPLHF. The DNA for the CDR3 is TGCAGTGCTGGAAACCCCGACCGTAATTCACCCCTCCACTTT.

This clonotype came up a few times. The chain employs TRBV18 and TRBJ1-2; weak D call: TRBD1 (5 bases). The V gene's germline CDR1 is KGHSH and CDR2 LQKENI. There are 15 residues in the CDR3. Trimming removed 2 bases from V and 2 bases from J, with 12 bases in between. This CDR3 reads CASSPGGGFNYGYTF. The CDR3 DNA is TGTGCCAGCTCACCAGGTGGGGGATTCAACTATGGCTACACCTTC. Complete variable domain (other parts from reference TRBV18 and TRBJ1-2): NAGVMQNPRHLVRRRGQEARLRCSPMKGHSHVYWYRQLPEEGLKFMVYLQKENIIDESGMPKERFSAEFPKEGPSILRIQQVVRGDSAAYFCASSPGGGFNYGYTFGSGTRLTVV.

This clonotype was found many times. This chain uses TRBV3-1 with TRBJ2-5; D is perhaps TRBD2 (6 bases). The germline CDR1 and CDR2 sequences are LGHDT and YNNKEL (reference sequence). V dropped 4 bases and J dropped 1 base, with 13 bases sitting between them. This CDR3 has 15 amino acids. The CDR3 loop is CASSPSGGTQETQYF. For the CDR3, the DNA is TGTGCCAGCAGCCCAAGCGGAGGGACCCAAGAGACCCAGTACTTC.

This clonotype was observed a handful of times. This chain joins TRBV20-1 and TRBJ1-4, with 12 bases matching TRBD1. This CDR3 comprises 17 residues. The germline V gene encodes CDR1 DFQATT and CDR2 SNEGSKA (reference sequence). Unmatched junction bases numbered 9, after V lost 3 bases and J lost 4 bases. Here the CDR3 reads CSARARDRGPFNEKLFF. The CDR3 nucleotides read TGCAGTGCTAGGGCCCGGGACAGGGGGCCTTTTAATGAAAAACTGTTTTTT.

The chain recombines TRBV9 with TRBJ1-4; no definite D call. CDR1 is SGDLS and CDR2 is YYNGEE in the germline V gene. CDR3 length: 15 amino acids. Between the trimmed V and J ends, which lost 0 bases and 6 bases, there was a span of 12 bases. The CDR3 spells CASSVESGADEKLFF. The CDR3 region has the DNA TGTGCCAGCAGCGTAGAGTCGGGTGCCGATGAAAAACTGTTTTTT.

The V call is TRBV2, the J call TRBJ1-6, with 8 nucleotides matching TRBD1. CDR1 SNHLY and CDR2 FYNNEI come from the germline V gene. This CDR3 is 14 amino acids long. Trimming took 4 bases from V and 9 from J; bases not matched to a gene: 5. The CDR3 reads CASSGQGMSSPLHF. For the CDR3, the DNA is TGTGCCAGCAGTGGACAGGGGATGAGTTCACCCCTCCACTTT.

This clonotype was detected only a few times. The chain carries TRBV7-9 and TRBJ2-7, with D tentatively TRBD1 (6 bases). Germline V lookup: CDR1 SEHNR, CDR2 FQNEAQ (reference sequence). The CDR3 runs to 14 residues. The V end was cut by 4 bases, the J end by 6 bases, with 16 bases between. CDR3 in amino acids: CASSSTQGPSEQYV. Written as DNA, the CDR3 is TGTGCCAGCAGCTCAACACAGGGTCCCTCCGAGCAGTACGTC.

The chain recombines TRBV7-2 with TRBJ1-1, with 7 bases that match TRBD1. V was clipped by 3 bases and J by 5 bases; unmatched bases: 9. The length of the CDR3 is 15 residues. Germline lookup yields CDR1 SGHTA and CDR2 FQGNSA. The CDR3 DNA reads as TGTGCCAGCAGCTTTGGGGCAGGGGGTCGGACTGAAGCTTTCTTT. This sequence encodes CASSFGAGGRTEAFF. The variable domain in full, completed from reference TRBV7-2 and TRBJ1-1, reads GAGVSQSPSNKVTEKGKDVELRCDPISGHTALYWYRQSLGQGLEFLIYFQGNSAPDKSGLPSDRFSAERTGGSVSTLTIQRTQQEDSAVYLCASSFGAGGRTEAFFGQGTRLTVV.

This clonotype was counted a few times. The chain links TRBV6-1 to TRBJ2-5; 8 positions match TRBD2. This CDR3 spans 15 amino acids. CDR1 is MNHNS and CDR2 is SASEGT in the germline V gene. V was clipped by 1 base and J by 4 bases; unmatched bases: 5. CDR3 in DNA: TGTGCCAGCAGTGAAGGCCCCGGGAGGGGAGAGACCCAGTACTTC. It codes for CASSEGPGRGETQYF.

This clonotype has a handful of counts. The chain uses TRBV6-5 and TRBJ1-1, with no clear D. In germline, CDR1 is MNHEY, CDR2 SVGAGI. V shed 0 bases and J shed 6 bases, with 11 bases lying between them. CDR3 size: 14 residues. The DNA for the CDR3 is TGTGCCAGCAGTTACTCGGAGAAAAGCCCTGAAGCTTTCTTT. Translating it yields CASSYSEKSPEAFF.

The sample holds a few counts of this clonotype. V and J are TRBV4-2 and TRBJ2-7; 7 positions agree with TRBD2. V lost 1 base to trimming and J lost 2 bases; unmatched junction nucleotides: 8. The CDR3 contains 16 residues. Per germline, CDR1 LGHNA and CDR2 YNFKEQ. As DNA, the CDR3 is TGTGCCAGCAGCCAAGGGGCCGGGGAGGGCCCCTACGAGCAGTACGTC. It translates to CASSQGAGEGPYEQYV.

A few counts support this clonotype. The chain recombines TRBV6-2 or TRBV6-3 with TRBJ2-1; D gene ambiguous. The CDR3 totals 13 residues. Germline V lookup: CDR1 MNHEY, CDR2 SVGEGT. The V gene lost 2 bases and the J gene lost 8 bases, with 10 bases spanning the gap. The CDR3 sequence is CASSYARRHEQFF. In nucleotides, the CDR3 is TGTGCCAGCAGTTACGCGCGGCGTCATGAGCAGTTCTTC.

This clonotype was seen a handful of times. The chain links TRBV11-2 to TRBJ1-2; no clear D gene. Per germline, CDR1 SGHAT and CDR2 FQNNGV. CDR3 length: 13 amino acids. Trimming stripped 3 bases from V and 3 bases from J, with 8 bases between. The CDR3 sequence: CASSFVQYYGYTF. CDR3 coding DNA: TGTGCCAGCAGCTTCGTTCAGTACTATGGCTACACCTTC.

This clonotype occurred a few times. The V and J genes are TRBV12-5 and TRBJ1-1, with D uncertain. Germline CDR1 reads LGHNT; CDR2 reads FRNRAP. CDR3 length equals 12 residues. Trimming shortened V by 7 bases and J by 4 bases, and 10 bases separated the two germline ends. The CDR3 DNA sequence: TGTGCTAGTGCCCGAGGGATCACTGAAGCTTTCTTT. The encoded protein is CASARGITEAFF.

In its sample, this clonotype was seen a few times. V usage is TRBV7-3 and J usage is TRBJ2-7; D is uncertain. CDR1 SGHTA and CDR2 FQGTGA come from the germline V gene. The CDR3 is 13 amino acids. V dropped 3 bases and J dropped 5 bases, with 11 bases sitting between them. As DNA, the CDR3 is TGTGCCAGCAGCTTGAAGGGCAGCAACGAGCAGTACGTC. It specifies CASSLKGSNEQYV.